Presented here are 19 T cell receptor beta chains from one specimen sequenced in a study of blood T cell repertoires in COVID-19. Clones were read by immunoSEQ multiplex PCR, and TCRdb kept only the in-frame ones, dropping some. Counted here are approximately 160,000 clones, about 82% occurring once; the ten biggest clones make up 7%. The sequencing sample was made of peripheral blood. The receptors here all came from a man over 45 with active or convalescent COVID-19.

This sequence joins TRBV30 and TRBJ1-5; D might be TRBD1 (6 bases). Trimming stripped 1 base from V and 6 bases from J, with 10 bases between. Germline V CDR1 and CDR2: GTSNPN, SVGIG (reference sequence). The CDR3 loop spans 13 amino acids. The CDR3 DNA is TGTGCCTGGAGTGCTACAGGGATTCAGCCCCAGCATTTT. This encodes CAWSATGIQPQHF. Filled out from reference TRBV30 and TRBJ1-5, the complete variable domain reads SQTIHQWPATLVQPVGSPLSLECTVEGTSNPNLYWYRQAAGRGLQLLFYSVGIGQISSEVPQNLSASRPQDRQFILSSKKLLLSDSGFYLCAWSATGIQPQHFGDGTRLSIL.

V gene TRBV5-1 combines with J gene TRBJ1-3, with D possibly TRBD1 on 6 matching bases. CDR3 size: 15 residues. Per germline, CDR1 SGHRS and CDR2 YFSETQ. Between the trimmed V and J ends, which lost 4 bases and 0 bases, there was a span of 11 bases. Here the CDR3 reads CASSGTGFSGNTIYF. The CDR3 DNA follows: TGCGCCAGCAGCGGAACAGGGTTCTCTGGAAACACCATATATTTT.

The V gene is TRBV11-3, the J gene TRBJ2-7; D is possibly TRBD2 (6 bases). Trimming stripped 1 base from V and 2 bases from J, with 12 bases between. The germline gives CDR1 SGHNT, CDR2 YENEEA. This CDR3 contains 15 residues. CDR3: CASSLGGRDTYEQYF. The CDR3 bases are TGTGCCAGCAGCTTAGGAGGGCGGGATACCTACGAGCAGTACTTC.

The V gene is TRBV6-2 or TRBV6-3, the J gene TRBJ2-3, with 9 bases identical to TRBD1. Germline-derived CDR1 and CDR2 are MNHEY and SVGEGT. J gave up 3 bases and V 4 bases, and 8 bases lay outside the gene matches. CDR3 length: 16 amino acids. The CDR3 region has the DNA TGTGCCAGCAGTTGGGGGGCCGGGACAGGGACAGATACGCAGTATTTT. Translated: CASSWGAGTGTDTQYF.

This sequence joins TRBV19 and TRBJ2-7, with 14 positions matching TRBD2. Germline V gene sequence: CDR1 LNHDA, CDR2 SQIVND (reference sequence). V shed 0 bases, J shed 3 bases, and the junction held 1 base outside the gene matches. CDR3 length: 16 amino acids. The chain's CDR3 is CASSIDGLAGGYEQYF. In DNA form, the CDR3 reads TGTGCCAGTAGTATAGACGGACTAGCGGGAGGCTACGAGCAGTACTTC. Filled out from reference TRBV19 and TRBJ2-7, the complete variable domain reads DGGITQSPKYLFRKEGQNVTLSCEQNLNHDAMYWYRQDPGQGLRLIYYSQIVNDFQKGDIAEGYSVSREKKESFPLTVTSAQKNPTAFYLCASSIDGLAGGYEQYFGPGTRLTVT.

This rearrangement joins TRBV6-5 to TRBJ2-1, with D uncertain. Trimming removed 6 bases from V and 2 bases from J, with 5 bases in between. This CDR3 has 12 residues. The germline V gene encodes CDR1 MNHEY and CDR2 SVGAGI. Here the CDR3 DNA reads TGTGCCAGCAGGAGCACCTACAATGAGCAGTTCTTC. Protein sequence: CASRSTYNEQFF.

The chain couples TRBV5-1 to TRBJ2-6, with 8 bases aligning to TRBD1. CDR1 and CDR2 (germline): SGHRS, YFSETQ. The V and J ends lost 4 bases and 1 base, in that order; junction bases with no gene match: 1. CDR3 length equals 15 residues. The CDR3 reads CASSRTGSGANVLTF. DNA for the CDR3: TGCGCCAGCAGCCGGACAGGGTCTGGGGCCAACGTCCTGACTTTC.

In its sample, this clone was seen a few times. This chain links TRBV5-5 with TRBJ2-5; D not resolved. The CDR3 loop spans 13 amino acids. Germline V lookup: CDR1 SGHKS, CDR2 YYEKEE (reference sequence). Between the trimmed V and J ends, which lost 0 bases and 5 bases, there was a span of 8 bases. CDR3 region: CASSLGLEETQYF. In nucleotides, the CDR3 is TGTGCCAGCAGCTTGGGTTTAGAGGAGACCCAGTACTTC.

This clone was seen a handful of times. The CDR3 DNA sequence: TGTGCCAGCAGGCATCGGACAGGGGCACATGAAGCTTTCTTT. It translates to CASRHRTGAHEAFF. The V call is TRBV12-1, the J call TRBJ1-1; TRBD1 is taken as the D call from the table, unchecked against the DNA. TRBV12-1 is described as a pseudogene. There are 14 residues in the CDR3.

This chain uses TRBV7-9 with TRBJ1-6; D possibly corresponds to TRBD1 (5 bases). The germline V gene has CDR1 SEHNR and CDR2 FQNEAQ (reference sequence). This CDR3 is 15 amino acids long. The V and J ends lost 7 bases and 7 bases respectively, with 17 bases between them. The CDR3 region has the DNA TGTGCCAGCATCCTAGCGGGGGGTTCGAATTCACCCCTCCACTTT. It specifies CASILAGGSNSPLHF.

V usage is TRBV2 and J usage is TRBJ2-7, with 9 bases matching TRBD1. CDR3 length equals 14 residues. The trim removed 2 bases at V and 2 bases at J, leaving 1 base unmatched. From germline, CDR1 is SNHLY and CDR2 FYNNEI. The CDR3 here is CASSERTGAYEQYF. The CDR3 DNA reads TGTGCCAGCAGTGAAAGGACAGGGGCCTACGAGCAGTACTTC.

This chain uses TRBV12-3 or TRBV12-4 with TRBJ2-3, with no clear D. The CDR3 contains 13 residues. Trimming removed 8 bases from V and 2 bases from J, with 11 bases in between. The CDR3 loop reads CASRRLFTDTQYF. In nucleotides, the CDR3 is TGTGCCAGCCGCCGACTTTTCACAGATACGCAGTATTTT.

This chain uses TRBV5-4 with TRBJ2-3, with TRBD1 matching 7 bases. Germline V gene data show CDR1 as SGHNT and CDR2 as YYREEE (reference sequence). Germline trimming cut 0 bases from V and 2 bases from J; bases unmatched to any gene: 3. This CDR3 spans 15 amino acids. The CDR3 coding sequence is TGTGCCAGCAGCTTGGACAGGGGATACACAGATACGCAGTATTTT. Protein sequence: CASSLDRGYTDTQYF.

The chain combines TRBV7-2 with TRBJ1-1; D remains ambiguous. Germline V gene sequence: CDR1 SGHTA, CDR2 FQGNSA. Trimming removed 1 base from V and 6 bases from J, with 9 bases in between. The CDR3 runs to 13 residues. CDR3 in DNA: TGTGCCAGCAGCTTAGAGCCGCGGGCTGAAGCTTTCTTT. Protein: CASSLEPRAEAFF.

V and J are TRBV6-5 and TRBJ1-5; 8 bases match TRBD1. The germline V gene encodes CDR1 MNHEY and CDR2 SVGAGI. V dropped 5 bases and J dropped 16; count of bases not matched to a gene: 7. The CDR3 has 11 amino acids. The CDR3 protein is CASSRQGSPHF. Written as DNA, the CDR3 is TGTGCCAGCAGTCGACAGGGGTCACCTCATTTT.

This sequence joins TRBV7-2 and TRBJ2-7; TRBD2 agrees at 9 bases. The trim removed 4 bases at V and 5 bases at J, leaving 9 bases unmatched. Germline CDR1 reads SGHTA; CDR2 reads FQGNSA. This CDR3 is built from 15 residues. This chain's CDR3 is CASSSAGGLGNEQYF. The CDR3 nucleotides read TGTGCCAGCAGCTCGGCGGGGGGGCTTGGGAACGAGCAGTACTTC.

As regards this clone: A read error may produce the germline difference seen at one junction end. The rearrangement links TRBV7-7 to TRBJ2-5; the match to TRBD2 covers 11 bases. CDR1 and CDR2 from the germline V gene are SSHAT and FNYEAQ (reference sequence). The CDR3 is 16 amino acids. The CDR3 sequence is CASSAGTSGYQETQYF. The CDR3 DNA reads TGTGCTAGCAGCGCCGGGACTAGCGGTTACCAAGAGACCCAGTACTTC.

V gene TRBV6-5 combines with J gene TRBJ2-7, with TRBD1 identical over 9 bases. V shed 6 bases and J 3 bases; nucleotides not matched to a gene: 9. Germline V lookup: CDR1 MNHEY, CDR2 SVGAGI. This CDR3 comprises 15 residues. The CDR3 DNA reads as TGTGCCAGCAGCGCCGCGGGACAGGGACGCTACGAGCAGTACTTC. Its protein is CASSAAGQGRYEQYF.

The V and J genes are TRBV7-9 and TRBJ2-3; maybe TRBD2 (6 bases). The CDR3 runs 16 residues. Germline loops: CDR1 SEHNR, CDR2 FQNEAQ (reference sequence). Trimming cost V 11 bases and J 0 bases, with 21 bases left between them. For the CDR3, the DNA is TGTGCCGGGGAGAAGCAGGCGGGACTCAGCACAGATACGCAGTATTTT. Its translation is CAGEKQAGLSTDTQYF.